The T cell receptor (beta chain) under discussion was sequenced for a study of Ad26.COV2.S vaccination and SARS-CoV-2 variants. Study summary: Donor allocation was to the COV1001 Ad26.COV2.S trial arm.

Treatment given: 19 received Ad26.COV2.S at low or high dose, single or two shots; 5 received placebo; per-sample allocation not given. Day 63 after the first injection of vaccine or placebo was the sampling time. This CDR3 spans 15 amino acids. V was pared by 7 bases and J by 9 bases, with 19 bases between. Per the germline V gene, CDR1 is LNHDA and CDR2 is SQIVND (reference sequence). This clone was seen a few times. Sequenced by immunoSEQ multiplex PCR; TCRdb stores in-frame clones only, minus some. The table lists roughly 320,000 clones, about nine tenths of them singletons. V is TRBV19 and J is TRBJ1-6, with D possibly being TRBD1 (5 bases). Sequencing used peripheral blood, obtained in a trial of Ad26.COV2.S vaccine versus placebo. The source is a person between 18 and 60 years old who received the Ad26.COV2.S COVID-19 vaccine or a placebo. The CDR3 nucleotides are TGTGCCAGTACTCTCGGGACCCAAGGTAGTTCACCCCTCCACTTT. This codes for CASTLGTQGSSPLHF.